Listed below are T cell receptor beta chains from one sample, sequenced in a study of vaccination and CD4 T cells after COVID-19. TCRdb analysed the PCR reads with MiXCR anew, one entry per CDR3 protein. This table has 6,000 to 8,500 distinct CDR3 sequences, approximately 60% appearing once. These receptors lack a known antigen. Sequenced material: CD4+ T cells from blood, cultured in vitro. Source of these receptors: a human donor who had recovered from COVID-19. CDR3s include the opening cysteine and the closing phenylalanine or tryptophan. A D gene is named only where the DNA matches it firmly. The size entry is marked missing in some rows and otherwise reads once, few, many or a size class.

TRBJ1-2 | NA | NA | TRBV27 | TGTGCCAGCAGTTTGGCCGGCCAAGGCTACACCTTC | CASSLAGQGYTF
TRBJ2-5 | NA | NA | TRBV29-1 | TGCAGCGTTGAAGCGGCATCCCAAGAGACCCAGTACTTC | CSVEAASQETQYF
TRBJ2-3 | NA | TRBD2 | TRBV27 | TGTGCCAGCAGTTTATGGGCCCTCGGGACTAGCGGGGGGGACACAGATACGCAGTATTTT | CASSLWALGTSGGDTDTQYF
TRBJ2-1 | NA | TRBD2 | TRBV11-3 | TGTGCCAGCAGCTCAGGGACTAGCGACTACAATGAGCAGTTCTTC | CASSSGTSDYNEQFF
TRBJ2-7 | NA | TRBD2 | TRBV10-1 | TGCGCCAGCAGTGACGGACTAGCGGGAGGACCGATATACGAGCAGTACTTC | CASSDGLAGGPIYEQYF
TRBJ1-1 | few | NA | TRBV27 | TGTGCCAGCAGTCCACAGGGAGAAGGAAACACTGAAGCTTTCTTT | CASSPQGEGNTEAFF
TRBJ1-2 | NA | NA | TRBV20-1 | TGCAGTGCTAGTGAAGGACAGCGATTCTACACCTTC | CSASEGQRFYTF
TRBJ1-2 | once | TRBD1 | TRBV7-3 | TGTGCCAGCAGCCCGGACAGGGGCTGGTATGGCTACACCTTC | CASSPDRGWYGYTF
TRBJ2-5 | few | TRBD2 | TRBV7-6 | TGTGCTAGCAGCTTGACTAGCGGGTCGGCAGGGACCCAGTACTTC | CASSLTSGSAGTQYF
TRBJ1-6 | few | NA | TRBV7-2 | TGTGCCAGCAGCTCCCCGGGGAATTCACCCCTCCACTTT | CASSSPGNSPLHF
TRBJ1-1 | once | NA | TRBV9 | TGTGCCAGCAACTTTGGTCAGGAGGACACTGAAGCTTTCTTT | CASNFGQEDTEAFF
TRBJ2-3 | NA | TRBD1 | TRBV24-1 | TGTGCCACCAGTGACACACAGGGGTCCCGCACAGATACGCAGTATTTT | CATSDTQGSRTDTQYF
TRBJ2-5 | NA | NA | TRBV28 | TGTGCCAGCAGTGACCCTACAGCTGCCAGTGGGACCCAGTACTTC | CASSDPTAASGTQYF
TRBJ2-5 | NA | NA | TRBV12-3/TRBV12-4 | TGTGCCAGCAGTTTGGTAGAGACCCAGTACTTC | CASSLVETQYF
TRBJ1-1 | NA | NA | TRBV20-1 | TGCAGTGCTGCCTCGGTGGGGAACACTGAAGCTTTCTTT | CSAASVGNTEAFF
TRBJ2-3 | NA | NA | TRBV28 | TGTGCCAGCGGGGGAGGTGGGCAGTATTTT | CASGGGGQYF
TRBJ1-2 | medium-sized | NA | TRBV4-2 | TGTGCCAGCAGCCAAGGCGGCAGTGTGGATTATGGCTACACCTTC | CASSQGGSVDYGYTF
TRBJ1-4 | once | NA | TRBV19 | TGTGCCAGTAGGGGACGCGGGGCGGCTAATGAAAAACTGTTTTTT | CASRGRGAANEKLFF
TRBJ1-1 | NA | NA | TRBV11-3 | TGTGCCAGCAGCTTAGATCTGGGGTCCGCTGAAGCTTTCTTT | CASSLDLGSAEAFF
TRBJ1-2 | once | NA | TRBV24-1 | TGTGCCACCAGTGGAAGTGCCAACTATGGCTACACCTTC | CATSGSANYGYTF